Below, one T cell receptor (beta chain) is given with its context. Original processing methods: Reference gene primers were amplified, and this amplification served to estimate nucleated cell counts. The data were produced by immunoSEQ multiplex PCR, yet TCRdb's version contains in-frame clones alone and is incomplete. That table furnishes V, J and clone size, whereas the DNA furnished D and trimming. Here the sample spans about 120,000 clones, around 83% being singletons. The data belong to a study of blood T cell repertoires in COVID-19. The wider study: COVID-19 samples collected from the United States, Italy and Spain covered acute and convalescent phases. T cells, B-cell-depleted T cells, or PBMCs provided the cDNA or gDNA that served as material.

CDR1 and CDR2 from the germline V gene are SGHTA and FQGTGA. This CDR3 comprises 15 residues. Trimming shortened V by 0 bases and J by 0 bases, and 8 bases separated the two germline ends. This receptor was identified in a woman in her twenties or thirties who had recovered from COVID-19. The sample consisted of PBMCs or T cells enriched from blood (not recorded which). This sequence joins TRBV7-3 and TRBJ1-1; TRBD1 is a possible D gene (6 bases). This CDR3 reads CASSLTGAMNTEAFF. The CDR3 DNA sequence: TGTGCCAGCAGCTTAACGGGGGCCATGAACACTGAAGCTTTCTTT. Full variable domain (outside the CDR3, taken from reference TRBV7-3 and TRBJ1-1): GAGVSQTPSNKVTEKGKYVELRCDPISGHTALYWYRQSLGQGPEFLIYFQGTGAADDSGLPNDRFFAVRPEGSVSTLKIQRTERGDSAVYLCASSLTGAMNTEAFFGQGTRLTVV.